Shown below are 32 T cell receptor beta chains from a single sample sequenced in a study of CD8 T cells in ankylosing spondylitis (dated by TCRdb to the late 2010s). The method was 5' RACE. The sequencer listed for this sample is Illumina HiSeq 2500. TCRdb's own reprocessing of the public reads used fastp at Q25 and MiXCR and kept productive beta chains. Entries that share a CDR3 protein sequence are merged under the most common genes and DNA. This sample holds more than 60,000 distinct CDR3 sequences; 6.2% were observed only once. The ten largest make up approximately 5% of the sample. Sequencing was done on a sample of synovial fluid, either unsorted or a sorted T cell fraction (not recorded which). The receptors derive from a male donor with ankylosing spondylitis.

This clonotype was picked up a small number of times. The chain uses TRBV9 and TRBJ1-6, with D maybe TRBD1 (5 bases). Germline V gene sequence: CDR1 SGDLS, CDR2 YYNGEE. Trimming took 4 bases from V and 7 from J, leaving 18 bases between them. CDR3 length equals 16 residues. The chain's CDR3 is CASSPTSDSYNSPLHF. The CDR3 DNA sequence: TGTGCCAGCAGCCCAACAAGCGACAGCTACAATTCACCCCTCCACTTT. Variable domain in full (rest from reference TRBV9 and TRBJ1-6): DSGVTQTPKHLITATGQRVTLRCSPRSGDLSVYWYQQSLDQGLQFLIQYYNGEERAKGNILERFSAQQFPDLHSELNLSSLELGDSALYFCASSPTSDSYNSPLHFGNGTRLTVT.

This clonotype appeared many times. The CDR3 is CASSLFEGGGNTIYF. For the CDR3, the DNA is TGTGCCAGCAGTTTGTTCGAAGGGGGAGGAAACACCATATATTTT. This chain uses TRBV12-3 or TRBV12-4 with TRBJ1-3; a weak D match, TRBD1 (6 bases). V was pared by 3 bases and J by 4 bases, with 13 bases between. The CDR3 sequence is 15 residues long.

This clonotype was seen many times. The chain employs TRBV29-1 and TRBJ2-6; 7 bases map to TRBD1. With V trimmed by 6 bases and J by 0 bases, 11 bases remained unmatched. The CDR3 is made up of 17 amino acids. Germline CDR1 and CDR2: SQVTM and ANQGSEA. The DNA for the CDR3 is TGCAGCGTATTAAACCGGGACAGCGTCTCTGGGGCCAACGTCCTGACTTTC. Its translation is CSVLNRDSVSGANVLTF.

V and J are TRBV4-3 and TRBJ2-1; tentative D call: TRBD2 (6 bases). The ends were cut back, 1 base at V and 8 bases at J, with 15 bases in the middle. CDR1 and CDR2 (germline): LGHNA, YSLEER. CDR3 length equals 15 residues. CDR3 in amino acids: CASSQVISGSYEQFF. DNA for the CDR3: TGCGCCAGCAGCCAAGTAATTAGCGGCTCCTATGAGCAGTTCTTC.

This clonotype was seen ten or more times. At one of its ends the junction is not consistent with the germline gene, which may arise from a read error. This chain uses TRBV7-9 with TRBJ2-3, with D perhaps matching TRBD2 (5 bases). In germline, CDR1 is SEHNR, CDR2 FQNEAQ (reference sequence). This CDR3 has 14 residues. The CDR3 bases are TGTGCCTTCCACCGGGGAACTGGCACAAATACGCAGTATTTT. This codes for CAFHRGTGTNTQYF.

The rearrangement uses TRBV19 and TRBJ2-7; 7 positions match TRBD1. The CDR3 extends over 19 amino acids. Losses at the gene ends were 0 bases for V and 7 bases for J; bases not matched to a gene: 21. CDR1 is LNHDA and CDR2 is SQIVND in the germline V gene (reference sequence). DNA for the CDR3: TGTGCCAGTAGTATAGATCCAGCAAGACCGACAGGGAACCGCCGGGAGCAGTACTTC. It codes for CASSIDPARPTGNRREQYF.

This clonotype was recorded many times. The chain is built from TRBV12-3 or TRBV12-4 and TRBJ2-1; TRBD2 agrees at 8 bases. The CDR3 has 15 residues. Unmatched junction bases numbered 7, after V lost 3 bases and J lost 6 bases. For the CDR3, the DNA is TGTGCCAGCAGTTTGGACACTAGCGGCCCCAATGAGCAGTTCTTC. Amino acids: CASSLDTSGPNEQFF.

This chain's CDR3 is CASSLSSQGAYYGYTF. Written as DNA, the CDR3 is TGTGCCAGCAGTTTATCGAGTCAGGGGGCCTACTATGGCTACACCTTC. The rearrangement joins TRBV27 to TRBJ1-2; 8 bases line up with TRBD1. Germline values: CDR1 MNHEY, CDR2 SMNVEV (reference sequence). The length of the CDR3 is 16 residues. Germline trimming cut 0 bases from V and 3 bases from J; bases unmatched to any gene: 6.

The sample holds one count of this clonotype. This chain links TRBV7-3 with TRBJ2-7; 7 bases agree with TRBD1. The CDR3 contains 16 residues. Germline V gene sequence: CDR1 SGHTA, CDR2 FQGTGA. J lost 6 bases, V lost 5 bases, and 16 bases had no gene match. The CDR3 region is CASSPPEDRNGSEQYF. The CDR3 DNA sequence: TGTGCCAGCAGCCCCCCAGAGGACAGGAATGGCTCCGAGCAGTACTTC.

This clonotype was counted a few times. The chain is built from TRBV6-1 and TRBJ2-7; 10 bases map to TRBD2. From germline, CDR1 is MNHNS and CDR2 SASEGT. This CDR3 is 15 amino acids long. After removal of 5 bases from V and 2 bases from J, the junction contained 6 bases not matched to a gene. In nucleotides, the CDR3 is TGTGCCAGCAGTAATCTAGCGGGAGTACCCTACGAGCAGTACTTC. As protein: CASSNLAGVPYEQYF.

The chain couples TRBV3-1 to TRBJ2-1, with D possibly being TRBD2 (6 bases). The CDR3 is 17 amino acids. The germline gives CDR1 LGHDT, CDR2 YNNKEL (reference sequence). The V end was cut by 3 bases, the J end by 6 bases, with 21 bases between. The CDR3 loop reads CASSHGLVAEASNEQFF. Written as DNA, the CDR3 is TGTGCCAGCAGCCATGGCCTAGTAGCGGAGGCGTCCAATGAGCAGTTCTTC.

At least ten counts were recorded for this clonotype. The chain couples TRBV20-1 to TRBJ1-5; a weak D match, TRBD1 (5 bases). V was clipped by 3 bases and J by 5 bases, with 11 bases between them. The germline V gene encodes CDR1 DFQATT and CDR2 SNEGSKA (reference sequence). CDR3 length equals 13 residues. CDR3 nucleotides: TGCAGTGCTAGTCAGGGACTGGATCAGCCCCAGCATTTT. It codes for CSASQGLDQPQHF.

This clonotype was detected many times. This chain connects TRBV29-1 to TRBJ2-5; TRBD2 might be the D (6 bases). Germline CDR1 is SQVTM and CDR2 is ANQGSEA. V lost 6 bases and J lost 4, with 18 bases in between. This CDR3 is built from 14 residues. The CDR3 spells CSVPGGPVRETQYF. The CDR3, as DNA: TGCAGCGTCCCCGGAGGGCCGGTGAGAGAGACCCAGTACTTC. The variable domain in full, completed from reference TRBV29-1 and TRBJ2-5, reads SAVISQKPSRDICQRGTSLTIQCQVDSQVTMMFWYRQQPGQSLTLIATANQGSEATYESGFVIDKFPISRPNLTFSTLTVSNMSPEDSSIYLCSVPGGPVRETQYFGPGTRLLVL.

This clonotype has just a few counts. The V call is TRBV20-1, the J call TRBJ2-7; 9 bases agree with TRBD2. The CDR3 consists of 16 residues. Germline V gene sequence: CDR1 DFQATT, CDR2 SNEGSKA (reference sequence). V trimming: 1 base; J trimming: 4 bases; junction bases outside the gene matches: 11. CDR3 nucleotides: TGCAGTGCTAGAGGAGAAAGCGGGAGGCCTCTTTACGAGCAGTACTTC. It encodes CSARGESGRPLYEQYF.

This clonotype has only a few counts. The chain has TRBV5-6 and TRBJ2-7, with TRBD1 identical over 7 bases. CDR3 length: 14 amino acids. Germline-derived CDR1 and CDR2 are SGHDT and YYEEEE. With V trimmed by 1 base and J by 5 bases, 6 bases remained unmatched. CDR3 region: CASSLSRGRNEQYF. CDR3 in DNA: TGTGCCAGCAGCTTGTCGAGGGGGCGGAACGAGCAGTACTTC.

This clonotype was recorded at least ten times. The rearrangement joins TRBV6-1 to TRBJ1-1; D gene uncertain. Germline lookup yields CDR1 MNHNS and CDR2 SASEGT. V lost 9 bases, J lost 0 bases, and 11 bases lay in between. This CDR3 contains 13 residues. Here the CDR3 reads CASLGRMNTEAFF. CDR3 sequence (DNA): TGTGCCAGTCTTGGACGGATGAACACTGAAGCTTTCTTT.

This clonotype was detected ten times or more. V is TRBV7-3 and J is TRBJ2-1; the D gene could be TRBD1 or TRBD2 (6 bases each). The CDR3 is 17 residues long. Germline V gives CDR1 SGHTA, CDR2 FQGTGA. V dropped 5 bases and J dropped 4 bases, with 21 bases sitting between them. CDR3 loop: CASSPIARGRMYNEQFF. CDR3 bases: TGTGCCAGCAGCCCAATCGCGAGGGGGAGGATGTACAATGAGCAGTTCTTC.

The DNA of the CDR3 is TGTGCCAGCAGTCCCCGAGACAGAATCACGAACACTGAAGCTTTCTTT. It yields the protein CASSPRDRITNTEAFF. This sequence joins TRBV12-3 or TRBV12-4 and TRBJ1-1; TRBD1 might be the D (5 bases). Trimming left V 5 bases short and J 1 base short, with 17 bases between. The CDR3 is 16 amino acids.

The gene calls are TRBV5-1 and TRBJ2-2; the D gene could be TRBD1 or TRBD2 (5 bases each). CDR1 SGHRS and CDR2 YFSETQ come from the germline V gene. Trimming left V 0 bases short and J 6 bases short, with 12 bases between. The CDR3 has 15 amino acids. The CDR3 region is CASSLDRPGAGELFF. Written as DNA, the CDR3 is TGCGCCAGCAGCTTGGACAGGCCCGGGGCCGGGGAGCTGTTTTTT.

The J gene is TRBJ2-2, the V gene TRBV7-2; D call uncertain. Trimming pared 3 bases from V and 4 bases from J, leaving 21 bases between. The CDR3 consists of 18 residues. The germline V gene has CDR1 SGHTA and CDR2 FQGNSA. CDR3 nucleotides: TGTGCCAGCAGCTTCGCCCCGGCGGCCCCTGGTTTCACCGGGGAGCTGTTTTTT. It specifies CASSFAPAAPGFTGELFF. Looking up the rest from reference TRBV7-2 and TRBJ2-2 gives the full variable domain: GAGVSQSPSNKVTEKGKDVELRCDPISGHTALYWYRQSLGQGLEFLIYFQGNSAPDKSGLPSDRFSAERTGGSVSTLTIQRTQQEDSAVYLCASSFAPAAPGFTGELFFGEGSRLTVL.

This clonotype occurred a few times. The chain couples TRBV28 to TRBJ1-5; D is possibly TRBD1 (6 bases). The CDR3 runs 12 residues. Germline values: CDR1 MDHEN, CDR2 SYDVKM. Trimming removed 8 bases at V and 9 bases at J, with 14 bases between. The CDR3 DNA reads as TGTGCCAGCCTCGAGGGGGTTAGGCCCCAGCATTTT. Translating it yields CASLEGVRPQHF.

This clonotype has more than one count but fewer than ten. V is TRBV7-9 and J is TRBJ1-2; D uncertain. Germline V gene data show CDR1 as SEHNR and CDR2 as FQNEAQ (reference sequence). This CDR3 region has 13 residues. V gave up 5 bases and J gave up 7 bases, with 14 bases separating them. CDR3: CASSPGPSFGYTF. As DNA, the CDR3 is TGTGCCAGCAGCCCCGGACCCAGTTTTGGCTACACCTTC.

For the CDR3, the DNA is TGTGCCAGCAGTCGAATCAGTGGGACAGCAAATCAGCCCCAGCATTTT. Residues: CASSRISGTANQPQHF. V gene TRBV28 combines with J gene TRBJ1-5; 7 nucleotides line up with TRBD1. Germline lookup yields CDR1 MDHEN and CDR2 SYDVKM. Losses at the gene ends were 5 bases for V and 4 bases for J; bases not matched to a gene: 11. The length of the CDR3 is 16 residues.

This clonotype has more than one count but fewer than ten. A read error may produce the germline difference seen at one junction end. The chain combines TRBV5-1 with TRBJ1-4, with a tentative D call TRBD1 (6 bases). This CDR3 is built from 15 residues. CDR1 and CDR2 from the germline V gene are SGHRS and YFSETQ. The CDR3 spells CASSMAGDFNEKLFF. The CDR3, as DNA: TGCGCCAGCAGCATGGCAGGGGACTTTAATGAAAAGCTGTTTTTT. Variable domain in full (rest from reference TRBV5-1 and TRBJ1-4): KAGVTQTPRYLIKTRGQQVTLSCSPISGHRSVSWYQQTPGQGLQFLFEYFSETQRNKGNFPGRFSGRQFSNSRSEMNVSTLELGDSALYLCASSMAGDFNEKLFFGSGTQLSVL.

This clonotype was observed at least ten times. J is TRBJ2-2 and V is TRBV12-3 or TRBV12-4, with D tentatively TRBD1 (6 bases). Between the trimmed V and J ends, which lost 6 bases and 1 base, there was a span of 9 bases. The CDR3 extends over 14 amino acids. Here the CDR3 reads CASSRQENTGELFF. In DNA, the CDR3 is TGTGCCAGCAGCCGACAGGAGAACACCGGGGAGCTGTTTTTT.

This clonotype has ten or more counts. The chain couples TRBV3-1 to TRBJ1-1, with TRBD1 matching over 7 bases. The germline CDR1 and CDR2 sequences are LGHDT and YNNKEL (reference sequence). This CDR3 is built from 12 residues. V was pared by 7 bases and J by 5 bases, with 4 bases of the junction left unmatched. The CDR3 is CASKGAETEAFF. As DNA, the CDR3 is TGTGCCAGCAAGGGGGCCGAGACTGAAGCTTTCTTT. The whole variable domain, filled in from reference TRBV3-1 and TRBJ1-1, reads DTAVSQTPKYLVTQMGNDKSIKCEQNLGHDTMYWYKQDSKKFLKIMFSYNNKELIINETVPNRFSPKSPDKAHLNLHINSLELGDSAVYFCASKGAETEAFFGQGTRLTVV.

This clonotype showed up just a few times. This sequence joins TRBV9 and TRBJ1-6; D is unresolved. This CDR3 is 15 amino acids long. Germline-derived CDR1 and CDR2 are SGDLS and YYNGEE. V gave up 4 bases and J gave up 4 bases, with 12 bases separating them. DNA for the CDR3: TGTGCCAGCAGCCCTGACATCGGATATAATTCACCCCTCCACTTT. As protein: CASSPDIGYNSPLHF. The entire variable domain, with the rest obtained from reference TRBV9 and TRBJ1-6, is as follows: DSGVTQTPKHLITATGQRVTLRCSPRSGDLSVYWYQQSLDQGLQFLIQYYNGEERAKGNILERFSAQQFPDLHSELNLSSLELGDSALYFCASSPDIGYNSPLHFGNGTRLTVT.

This clonotype was counted at least ten times. V is TRBV6-5 and J is TRBJ2-3; 11 bases fit TRBD1. The CDR3 runs 15 residues. V trimming: 4 bases; J trimming: 8 bases; junction bases outside the gene matches: 8. Germline loops: CDR1 MNHEY, CDR2 SVGAGI. The CDR3 here is CASSWGQGEQSTQYF. In nucleotides, the CDR3 is TGTGCCAGCAGTTGGGGACAGGGGGAACAAAGTACGCAGTATTTT.

This clonotype came up many times. The rearrangement links TRBV5-4 to TRBJ2-2, with TRBD1 as a possible D gene (6 bases). CDR1 and CDR2 from the germline V gene are SGHNT and YYREEE (reference sequence). V was cut by 2 bases and J by 7 bases, with 9 bases left in between. CDR3 size: 13 residues. CDR3 protein: CASSFGGLGELFF. Here the CDR3 DNA reads TGTGCCAGCAGCTTTGGGGGCCTCGGGGAGCTGTTTTTT.

The table lists this clonotype with a few counts. This chain joins TRBV4-1 and TRBJ2-1; 8 bases match TRBD2. Germline CDR1 is MGHRA and CDR2 is YSYEKL. Losses at the gene ends were 4 bases for V and 2 bases for J; bases not matched to a gene: 4. The length of the CDR3 is 15 residues. The CDR3 spells CASSLSGNAYNEQFF. The CDR3, as DNA: TGCGCCAGCAGCCTTAGCGGGAACGCCTACAATGAGCAGTTCTTC.

The CDR3 nucleotides are TGCGCCAGCCATCCGGGACAGGCCAACGGAGAGACCCAGTACTTC. Translated, it gives CASHPGQANGETQYF. This chain connects TRBV5-1 to TRBJ2-5; 8 bases align to TRBD1. The CDR3 runs to 15 residues. Per germline, CDR1 SGHRS and CDR2 YFSETQ. With V trimmed by 7 bases and J by 4 bases, 12 bases remained unmatched.

V is TRBV10-2 and J is TRBJ2-6, with 9 bases matching TRBD1. Germline V lookup: CDR1 WSHSY, CDR2 SAAADI. There are 19 residues in the CDR3. V lost 3 bases to trimming and J lost 1 base; unmatched junction nucleotides: 10. CDR3 DNA: TGCGCCAGCAGTGATCGTCCTTGGGACAGGGTATCTGGGGCCAACGTCCTGACTTTC. It yields the protein CASSDRPWDRVSGANVLTF.